These T cell receptor beta chains were read from a single sample in a study of CD8 T cells in ankylosing spondylitis. TCRdb analysed the 5' RACE reads with MiXCR anew, one entry per CDR3 protein. The data contain 200,000 to 250,000 distinct CDR3 sequences, 5.5% to 7.5% of them seen just once; the ten biggest clones take up 12% to 15%. Source material: blood, either unsorted or a sorted T cell fraction (not recorded which). These receptors were obtained from a male donor with ankylosing spondylitis. Both conserved end residues are part of each CDR3. The D gene is left open where the match is weak. Size is stated for part of the rows, as once, few or many counts, or as a class when the clone is expanded.

>TRBD1|15|TRBV20-1|many|TRBJ2-1
CSARGQGYSYNEQFF
TGCAGTGCTAGAGGACAGGGTTATTCCTACAATGAGCAGTTCTTC
>.|13|TRBV28|few|TRBJ2-7
CASSFGTYYEQYF
TGTGCCAGCAGTTTTGGGACATACTACGAGCAGTACTTC
>TRBD2|15|TRBV7-9|.|TRBJ2-3
CASSLMAGGVDTQYF
TGTGCCAGCAGCTTAATGGCGGGAGGCGTGGATACGCAGTATTTT
>.|17|TRBV25-1|many|TRBJ2-1
CASSEYSRASSYNEQFF
TGTGCCAGCAGTGAATATAGCAGGGCGAGCTCCTACAATGAGCAGTTCTTC
>.|15|TRBV10-3|many|TRBJ1-5
CAISESIGVNQPQHF
TGTGCCATCAGTGAGTCGATAGGGGTGAATCAGCCCCAGCATTTT
>.|14|TRBV4-2|many|TRBJ2-1
CASSQERGQVEQFF
TGTGCCAGCAGCCAAGAAAGGGGTCAGGTTGAGCAGTTCTTC
>TRBD1|14|TRBV2|.|TRBJ1-5
CATTDRQGNQPQHF
TGTGCCACCACAGACCGACAGGGGAATCAGCCCCAGCATTTT
>.|12|TRBV25-1|.|TRBJ2-7
CASRDSNYEQYF
TGTGCCAGCAGGGACAGCAACTACGAGCAGTACTTC
>.|12|TRBV2|.|TRBJ2-7
CASCRGAYEQYF
TGTGCCAGTTGTAGGGGCGCCTACGAGCAGTACTTC
>.|14|TRBV28|many|TRBJ1-5
CASRGSGGVQPQHF
TGTGCCAGCAGAGGGTCGGGGGGCGTTCAGCCCCAGCATTTT
>.|14|TRBV28|few|TRBJ1-2
CASSFTPGNYGYTF
TGTGCCAGCAGTTTCACTCCAGGGAACTATGGCTACACCTTC
>.|14|TRBV5-1|many|TRBJ2-2
CASSFRGNTGELFF
TGCGCCAGCAGCTTTCGAGGGAACACCGGGGAGCTGTTTTTT
>TRBD1|14|TRBV12-3/TRBV12-4|many|TRBJ2-7
CASSLDRGRTEQYF
TGTGCCAGCAGTTTAGACAGGGGGCGGACCGAGCAGTACTTC
>.|16|TRBV23-1|.|TRBJ2-1
CASSQVMTVEFNEQFF
TGCGCCAGCAGTCAAGTCATGACAGTCGAGTTCAATGAGCAGTTCTTC
>.|14|TRBV11-2|few|TRBJ2-7
CASSPTLVPYEQYF
TGTGCCAGCAGCCCGACGCTGGTCCCCTACGAGCAGTACTTC
>TRBD1|14|TRBV7-8|few|TRBJ1-5
CASSLGAGGQPQHF
TGTGCCAGCAGCTTAGGGGCAGGGGGTCAGCCCCAGCATTTT
>TRBD2|15|TRBV7-6|few|TRBJ2-3
CASSLASSGADTQYF
TGTGCCAGCAGCTTAGCCTCCAGCGGGGCGGATACGCAGTATTTT
>.|15|TRBV29-1|many|TRBJ1-2
CSVEASNPLWEGYTF
TGCAGCGTTGAGGCTAGTAACCCCCTTTGGGAAGGCTACACCTTC
>TRBD2|14|TRBV6-4|.|TRBJ2-4
CASSDGTSGNIQYF
TGTGCCAGCAGTGACGGGACTAGCGGTAACATTCAGTACTTC
>.|15|TRBV5-1|.|TRBJ1-2
CASSPSRESYYGYTF
TGCGCCAGCAGCCCCTCTCGGGAGTCCTACTATGGCTACACCTTC
>.|14|TRBV2|few|TRBJ1-1
CASSEERAQLEAFF
TGTGCCAGCAGTGAAGAGAGAGCGCAGCTTGAAGCTTTCTTT
>.|13|TRBV28|many|TRBJ2-7
CASSLGRNYEQYF
TGTGCCAGCAGTTTAGGGAGGAACTACGAGCAGTACTTC
>.|15|TRBV14|.|TRBJ2-3
CASSQDRLFTDTQYF
TGTGCCAGCAGCCAAGATAGACTATTCACAGATACGCAGTATTTT
>TRBD1|15|TRBV12-3/TRBV12-4|few|TRBJ2-1
CASRAGTGVNNEQFF
TGTGCCAGCAGGGCCGGGACAGGGGTCAACAATGAGCAGTTCTTC
>.|11|TRBV7-9|many|TRBJ2-4
CASSASNIQYF
TGTGCCAGCAGCGCCTCGAACATTCAGTACTTC
>.|16|TRBV27|many|TRBJ1-3
CASSLLGDSTGNTIYF
TGTGCCAGCAGTCTCCTGGGGGATTCCACTGGAAACACCATATATTTT
>.|15|TRBV5-6|many|TRBJ2-7
CASSLEPGRPYEQYF
TGTGCCAGCAGCCTCGAACCGGGACGGCCATACGAGCAGTACTTC
>.|13|TRBV6-5|many|TRBJ2-2
CASSYLNLGELFF
TGTGCCAGCAGTTACCTTAACCTCGGGGAGCTGTTTTTT
>TRBD1|14|TRBV27|few|TRBJ2-7
CASSPGTGGNEQYF
TGTGCCAGCAGCCCCGGGACAGGGGGTAACGAGCAGTACTTC
>.|14|TRBV12-3/TRBV12-4|few|TRBJ2-7
CASSSSALLGEQYF
TGTGCCAGCAGTTCCTCCGCCTTATTGGGCGAGCAGTACTTC
>.|13|TRBV14|many|TRBJ2-3
CASSQRYRDTQYF
TGTGCCAGCAGCCAACGTTATAGGGATACGCAGTATTTT
>TRBD1|16|TRBV15|many|TRBJ2-5
CATSRDVRGNQETQYF
TGTGCCACCAGCAGAGATGTCAGGGGGAACCAAGAGACCCAGTACTTC
>.|13|TRBV7-9|many|TRBJ2-2
CATPWGSTGELFF
TGTGCCACCCCATGGGGATCCACCGGGGAGCTGTTTTTT